This T cell receptor beta chain was profiled in a study of T cell changes during pregnancy in multiple sclerosis. Trimming pared 0 bases from V and 2 bases from J, leaving 6 bases between. CDR3 length equals 14 residues. Germline CDR1 SGHDT, CDR2 YYEEEE. Generated by immunoSEQ multiplex PCR, the TCRdb table keeps only in-frame clones and is missing some. The sample lists around 68,000 clones, 90% occurring once. This chain connects TRBV5-6 to TRBJ1-3; no reliable D call. The source material was peripheral blood, sampled in the third trimester of pregnancy. The receptor was isolated from a female donor with multiple sclerosis, enrolled in a pregnancy study. The CDR3 sequence is CASSLGTTGNTIYF. The CDR3 DNA reads as TGTGCCAGCAGCTTGGGAACAACTGGAAACACCATATATTTT.